This T cell receptor (beta chain) was identified in a study of shared clonotypes between healthy human individuals. Overall study results and limits: Between a few donors, naive CD4 clonotypes were shared at a level of around 4.9%. Larger richness was generally estimated for naive than memory subsets.

Naive CD8 cells lacked CD45RO, underwent positive selection for CCR7 and left out terminally differentiated effector memory CD45RA+ cells. Comment on this clone: Its antigen is currently unknown.

DNA at about 200 ng, tens of thousands of T cell genomes, went into sorted-subset replicate PCRs. Generated by immunoSEQ multiplex PCR, the TCRdb table keeps only in-frame clones and is missing some. The sample has hundreds of thousands of clones, about 98% seen once. Germline CDR1 is MNHEY and CDR2 is SMNVEV (reference sequence). Trimming left V 5 bases short and J 0 bases short, with 5 bases between. The CDR3 totals 12 residues. The TCR originated in a man aged 25 to 40 in good health. Sequencing used naive CD8+ T cells sorted from blood. This sequence joins TRBV27 and TRBJ2-7; no definite D call. The CDR3 loop reads CASSQHSYEQYF. The CDR3 DNA reads TGTGCCAGCAGTCAACACTCCTACGAGCAGTACTTC.